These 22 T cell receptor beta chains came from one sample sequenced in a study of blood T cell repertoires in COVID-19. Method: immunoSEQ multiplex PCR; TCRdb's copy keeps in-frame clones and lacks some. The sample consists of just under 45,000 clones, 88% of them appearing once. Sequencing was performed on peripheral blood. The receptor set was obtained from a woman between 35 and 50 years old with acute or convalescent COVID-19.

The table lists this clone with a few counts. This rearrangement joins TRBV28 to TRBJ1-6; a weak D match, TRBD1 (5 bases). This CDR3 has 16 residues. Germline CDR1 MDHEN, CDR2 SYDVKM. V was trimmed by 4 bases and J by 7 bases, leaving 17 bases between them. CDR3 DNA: TGTGCCAGCAGTTCAACGTCGGGGGGAAACAATTCACCCCTCCACTTT. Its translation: CASSSTSGGNNSPLHF.

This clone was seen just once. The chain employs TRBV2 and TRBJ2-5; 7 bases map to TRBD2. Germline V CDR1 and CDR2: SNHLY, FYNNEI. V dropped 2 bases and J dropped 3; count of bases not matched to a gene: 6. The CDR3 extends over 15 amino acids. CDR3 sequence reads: CASSEYLLAEETQYF. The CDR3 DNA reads TGTGCCAGCAGTGAATACTTGCTAGCGGAAGAGACCCAGTACTTC.

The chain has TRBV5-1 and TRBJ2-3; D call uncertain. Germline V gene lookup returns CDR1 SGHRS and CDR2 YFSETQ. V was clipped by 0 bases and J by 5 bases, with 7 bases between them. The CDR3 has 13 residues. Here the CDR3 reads CASSLGLLDTQYF. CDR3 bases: TGCGCCAGCAGCTTGGGACTCCTAGATACGCAGTATTTT.

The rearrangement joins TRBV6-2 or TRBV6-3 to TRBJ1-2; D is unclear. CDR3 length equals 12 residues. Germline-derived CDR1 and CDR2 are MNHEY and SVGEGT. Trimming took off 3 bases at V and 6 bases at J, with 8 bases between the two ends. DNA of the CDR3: TGTGCCAGCAGTTATTTCGCGGATGGCTACACCTTC. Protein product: CASSYFADGYTF.

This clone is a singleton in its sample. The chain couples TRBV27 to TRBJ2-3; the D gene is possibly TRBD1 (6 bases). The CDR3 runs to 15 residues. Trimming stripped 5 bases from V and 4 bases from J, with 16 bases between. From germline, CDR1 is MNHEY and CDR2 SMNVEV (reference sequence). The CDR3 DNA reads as TGTGCCAGCAGTGCAACAGGGTATTTTGCAGATACGCAGTATTTT. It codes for CASSATGYFADTQYF.

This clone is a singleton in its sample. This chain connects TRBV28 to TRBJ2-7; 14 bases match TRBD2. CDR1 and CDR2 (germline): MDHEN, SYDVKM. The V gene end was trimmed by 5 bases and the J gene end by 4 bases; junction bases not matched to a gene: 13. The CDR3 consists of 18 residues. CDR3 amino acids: CASSPDYYGLAGGYEQYF. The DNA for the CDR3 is TGTGCCAGCAGTCCAGACTATTATGGACTAGCGGGAGGATACGAGCAGTACTTC.

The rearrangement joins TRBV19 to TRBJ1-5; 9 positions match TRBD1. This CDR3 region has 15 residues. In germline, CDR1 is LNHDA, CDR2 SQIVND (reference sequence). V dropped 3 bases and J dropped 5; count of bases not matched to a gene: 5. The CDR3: CASSMGTGRDQPQHF. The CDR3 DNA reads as TGTGCCAGTAGTATGGGGACAGGGAGAGATCAGCCCCAGCATTTT.

CDR3 in amino acids: CASSGDREGNTIYF. CDR3 bases: TGTGCCAGCAGCGGGGACAGGGAGGGAAACACCATATATTTT. The V and J genes are TRBV7-9 and TRBJ1-3, with 9 positions matching TRBD1. CDR3 size: 14 residues. The trim removed 5 bases at V and 4 bases at J, leaving 3 bases unmatched. Germline values: CDR1 SEHNR, CDR2 FQNEAQ (reference sequence).

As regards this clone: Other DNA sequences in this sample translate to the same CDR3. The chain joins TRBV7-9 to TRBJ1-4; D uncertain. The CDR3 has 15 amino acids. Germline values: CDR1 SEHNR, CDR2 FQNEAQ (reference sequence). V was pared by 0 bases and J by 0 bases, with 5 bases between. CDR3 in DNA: TGTGCCAGCAGCTTAGCCGGGGCAACTAATGAAAAACTGTTTTTT. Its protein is CASSLAGATNEKLFF.

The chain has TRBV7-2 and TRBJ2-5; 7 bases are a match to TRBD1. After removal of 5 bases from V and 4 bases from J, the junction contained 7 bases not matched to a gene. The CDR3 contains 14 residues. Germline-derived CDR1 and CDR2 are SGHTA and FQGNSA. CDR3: CASSPGQSRETQYF. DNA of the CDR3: TGTGCCAGCAGCCCGGGACAGTCCCGAGAGACCCAGTACTTC. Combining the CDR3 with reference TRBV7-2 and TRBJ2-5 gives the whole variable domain GAGVSQSPSNKVTEKGKDVELRCDPISGHTALYWYRQSLGQGLEFLIYFQGNSAPDKSGLPSDRFSAERTGGSVSTLTIQRTQQEDSAVYLCASSPGQSRETQYFGPGTRLLVL.

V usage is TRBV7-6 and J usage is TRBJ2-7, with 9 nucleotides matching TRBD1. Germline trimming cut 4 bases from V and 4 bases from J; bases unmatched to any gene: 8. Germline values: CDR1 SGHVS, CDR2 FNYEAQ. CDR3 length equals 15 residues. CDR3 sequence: CASSSHRDRAYEQYF. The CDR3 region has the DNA TGTGCCAGCAGCTCGCACCGGGACAGGGCGTACGAGCAGTACTTC.

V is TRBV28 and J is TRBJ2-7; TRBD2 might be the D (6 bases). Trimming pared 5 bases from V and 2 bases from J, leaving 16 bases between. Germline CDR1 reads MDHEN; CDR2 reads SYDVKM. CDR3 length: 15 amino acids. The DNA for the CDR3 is TGTGCCAGCAGTATGCCCCGCGGGAAAACCTACGAGCAGTACTTC. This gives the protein CASSMPRGKTYEQYF.

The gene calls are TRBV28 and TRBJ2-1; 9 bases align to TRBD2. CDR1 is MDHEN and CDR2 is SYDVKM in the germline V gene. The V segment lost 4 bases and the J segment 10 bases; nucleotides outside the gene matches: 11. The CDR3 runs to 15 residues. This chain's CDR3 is CASSSISGSPAEQFF. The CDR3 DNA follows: TGTGCCAGCAGTTCTATTAGCGGGAGTCCCGCGGAGCAGTTCTTC.

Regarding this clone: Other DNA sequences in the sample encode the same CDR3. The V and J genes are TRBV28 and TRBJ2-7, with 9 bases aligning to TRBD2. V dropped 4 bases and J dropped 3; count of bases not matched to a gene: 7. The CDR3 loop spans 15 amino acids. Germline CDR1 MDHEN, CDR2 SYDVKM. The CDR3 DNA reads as TGTGCCAGCAGTTCTCGACTAGCGGAGATCTACGAGCAGTACTTC. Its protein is CASSSRLAEIYEQYF.

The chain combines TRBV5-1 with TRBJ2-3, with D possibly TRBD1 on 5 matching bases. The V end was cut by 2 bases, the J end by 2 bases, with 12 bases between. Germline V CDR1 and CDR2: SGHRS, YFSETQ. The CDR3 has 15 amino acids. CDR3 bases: TGCGCCAGCAGCTTTGAAGGACACCTCACAGATACGCAGTATTTT. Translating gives CASSFEGHLTDTQYF.

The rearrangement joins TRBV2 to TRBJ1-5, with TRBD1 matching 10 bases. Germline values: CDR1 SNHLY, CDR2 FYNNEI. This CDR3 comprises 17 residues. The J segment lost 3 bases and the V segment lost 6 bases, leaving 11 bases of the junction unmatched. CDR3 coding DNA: TGTGCCAGCAGGCTCATGGACAGGGGGAACCTCAATCAGCCCCAGCATTTT. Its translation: CASRLMDRGNLNQPQHF.

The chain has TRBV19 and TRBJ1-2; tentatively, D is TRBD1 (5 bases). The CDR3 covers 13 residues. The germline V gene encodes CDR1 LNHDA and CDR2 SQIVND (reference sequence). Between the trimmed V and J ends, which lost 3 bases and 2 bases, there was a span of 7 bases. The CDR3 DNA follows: TGTGCCAGTAGTATGGGGGGGAACTATGGCTACACCTTC. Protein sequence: CASSMGGNYGYTF.

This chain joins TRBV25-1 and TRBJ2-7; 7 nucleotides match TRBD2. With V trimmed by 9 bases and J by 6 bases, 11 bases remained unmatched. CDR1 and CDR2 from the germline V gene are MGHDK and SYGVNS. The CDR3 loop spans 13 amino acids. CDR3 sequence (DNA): TGTGCCAGTCGGACTAGTTCGTATTCCGAGCAGTACTTC. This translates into CASRTSSYSEQYF.

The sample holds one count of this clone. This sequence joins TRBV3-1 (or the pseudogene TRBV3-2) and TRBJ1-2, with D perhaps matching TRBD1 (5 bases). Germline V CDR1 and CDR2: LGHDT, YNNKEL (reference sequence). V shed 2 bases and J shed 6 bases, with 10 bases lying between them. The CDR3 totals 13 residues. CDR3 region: CASSQQGSDGYTF. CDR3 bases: TGTGCCAGCAGCCAACAGGGTTCGGATGGCTACACCTTC.

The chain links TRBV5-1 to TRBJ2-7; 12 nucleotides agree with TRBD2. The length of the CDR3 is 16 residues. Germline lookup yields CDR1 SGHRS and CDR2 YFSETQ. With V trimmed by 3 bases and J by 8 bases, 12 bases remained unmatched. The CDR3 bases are TGCGCCAGCAGCTCGGTTCTAGCGGGGGGGCGGATGCAGCAGTACTTC. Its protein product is CASSSVLAGGRMQQYF.

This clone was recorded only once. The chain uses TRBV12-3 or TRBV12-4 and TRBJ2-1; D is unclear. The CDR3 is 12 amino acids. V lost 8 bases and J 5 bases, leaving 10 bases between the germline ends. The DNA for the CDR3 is TGTGCCAGCGCACTACTAAACAATGAGCAGTTCTTC. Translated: CASALLNNEQFF.

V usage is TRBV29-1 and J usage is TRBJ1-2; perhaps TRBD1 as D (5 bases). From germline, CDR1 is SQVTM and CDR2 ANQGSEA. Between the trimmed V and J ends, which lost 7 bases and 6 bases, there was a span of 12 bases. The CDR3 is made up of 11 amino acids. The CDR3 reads CSGAWGDGYTF. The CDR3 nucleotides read TGCAGCGGGGCGTGGGGCGATGGCTACACCTTC.